This T cell receptor beta chain originates from a study of regulatory dendritic cells for organ transplantation (dated by TCRdb to 2017 to 2019). The study in broad terms: Before and after allostimulation with regulatory or mature dendritic cells, TCRbeta repertoires were sequenced from sorted naive and memory CD4+ and CD8+ T cells.

TCRbeta CDR3 regions were amplified by multiplexed two-step PCR using Vbeta-specific forward primers and Jbeta-specific reverse primers. Through the immunoSEQ service, the TCRbeta libraries were run on an Illumina instrument for sequencing. The authors' pipeline ran thus. IMGT annotation was used to assign V, D and J genes, and synthetic CDR3 analogues were used to correct counts for multiplex PCR bias. Repertoire clonality was computed in the immunoSEQ Analyzer as one minus normalized Shannon entropy. Clonal expansion was defined by Fisher's exact test with Benjamini-Hochberg false discovery rate control, using two-tailed P<0.01. TCRdb mirrors the immuneACCESS table, restricted to in-frame sequences. Some clones are absent from its copies; in checked studies, under half trace to an unresolved V gene, and the reason for the others is unknown. The D gene and trimming were derived from the DNA, and the V and J assignments and clone size from that table. The sample yields under 30,000 clones; nearly 80% were counted once. The top ten clones comprise 2% to 2.5% of the sample.

What the study reported, not specific to this receptor: The authors pointed out considerable heterogeneity between individuals in the alloreactive memory CD8+ T cell pool, and only a couple of subjects were sequenced. In both subjects, allostimulation led to expansion of memory CD8+ clones, although regulatory dendritic cells appeared to cause more limited expansion than mature dendritic cells did. Among the resting subsets, the most alloreactive TCR clonotypes were found in memory CD8+ T cells. Highly diverse repertoires were observed in naive CD4+ and CD8+ T cells, whereas lower diversity was observed in memory cells, and the most oligoclonal repertoires were found in memory CD8+ cells.

FACS was used to sort naive T cells as CD45RA+ cells and memory T cells as CD45RO+ CD4+ or CD8+ cells. T cells for TCR sequencing came from two healthy control subjects. Unstimulated sorted T cell subsets served as baseline controls for the mixed lymphocyte reactions. The Qiagen DNeasy Blood & Tissue Kit was used for extraction of genomic DNA. Here V drops 4 bases and J drops 2 bases, and the junction holds 10 bases not matched to any gene. CDR1 and CDR2 are read off the germline V gene as SGHVS and FNYEAQ. Measured from the cysteine to the phenylalanine, the CDR3 is 16 residues long. The kept DNA is CDR3 alone, 48 bases in frame from the first base. Concerning this clone: What this receptor recognizes is not known. No quality values exist for individual bases; no much larger clone is one base distant.

The chain is made from TRBV7-6 and TRBJ1-2; 7 middle bases align to TRBD1. The TCR originated in a human donor in good health. The sample consisted of memory CD4+ T cells from blood. Read against the paper, the sample's cell subset or site label means: CD45RO+ memory T cells. The CDR3 region reads CASSSRQGSPNYGYTF. In nucleotides, the sequence is TGTGCCAGCAGCTCCCGACAGGGATCACCCAACTATGGCTACACCTTC.